The text below deals with one T cell receptor beta chain. The data were taken from a study of blood T cells in healthy people across ages. A second PCR of about 7 to 12 cycles used a sample-barcoded 5' primer and a J-beta primer mix. TCRdb recomputed calls from the 5' RACE reads with MiXCR, one row per CDR3 protein. Of hundreds of thousands of distinct CDR3 sequences listed, 43% are singletons. The source of this sequence is a woman aged 55-70 years in good health. Source material: blood.

The CDR3 is CASSPPGGVSSHEQYF. In DNA, the CDR3 is TGCGCCAGCAGCCCCCCAGGGGGGGTATCTTCGCACGAGCAGTACTTC. This chain joins TRBV5-1 and TRBJ2-5, with D possibly called TRBD1 or TRBD2 (7 bases each). The DNA end lines up better with TRBJ2-7; the J call may be wrong. Germline V CDR1 and CDR2: SGHRS, YFSETQ. This CDR3 has 16 residues.